These 5 T cell receptor beta chains came from one sample sequenced in a study of T cell repertoires in cytomegalovirus infection. One entry per CDR3 protein results from TCRdb running MiXCR on the reads. The sample shows 750,000 to 900,000 distinct CDR3 sequences, about 29% of them seen only once. The antigens for these receptors are not known. The source was cultured CD8+ T cells from PBMCs, collected from culture after CMV antigen stimulation. These receptors all come from a human donor in good health (CMV status not recorded). Some clones in this sample may be carry-over from other donors' samples.

The chain recombines TRBV5-4 with TRBJ2-5, with 10 bases fitting TRBD2. Losses at the gene ends were 0 bases for V and 5 bases for J; bases not matched to a gene: 7. This CDR3 contains 16 residues. The V gene's germline CDR1 is SGHNT and CDR2 YYREEE (reference sequence). CDR3 nucleotide sequence: TGTGCCAGCAGCTTGGCAATAGCGGGGGGTTATGAGACCCAGTACTTC. Protein product: CASSLAIAGGYETQYF. Combining the CDR3 with reference TRBV5-4 and TRBJ2-5 gives the whole variable domain ETGVTQSPTHLIKTRGQQVTLRCSSQSGHNTVSWYQQALGQGPQFIFQYYREEENGRGNFPPRFSGLQFPNYSSELNVNALELDDSALYLCASSLAIAGGYETQYFGPGTRLLVL.

This clonotype was seen a few times. J is TRBJ1-5 and V is TRBV14, with TRBD1 identical over 7 bases. V lost 1 base to trimming and J lost 9 bases; unmatched junction nucleotides: 6. CDR3 size: 14 residues. CDR1 and CDR2 (germline): SGHDN, FVKESK. CDR3 loop: CASSQGQGVWPQHF. CDR3 nucleotide sequence: TGTGCCAGCAGCCAAGGACAGGGAGTATGGCCCCAGCATTTT. The variable domain in full, with the rest retrieved from reference TRBV14 and TRBJ1-5, is EAGVTQFPSHSVIEKGQTVTLRCDPISGHDNLYWYRRVMGKEIKFLLHFVKESKQDESGMPNNRFLAERTGGTYSTLKVQPAELEDSGVYFCASSQGQGVWPQHFGDGTRLSIL.

This clonotype was observed at least ten times. The chain recombines TRBV12-3 or TRBV12-4 with TRBJ1-1; D call uncertain. The length of the CDR3 is 14 residues. V lost 5 bases, J lost 6 bases, and 16 bases lay in between. The chain's CDR3 is CASSPLSSLAEAFF. CDR3 sequence (DNA): TGTGCCAGCAGTCCACTTAGCTCGTTGGCTGAAGCTTTCTTT.

This chain links TRBV24-1 with TRBJ1-5, with 8 bases lining up with TRBD1. The CDR3 runs to 15 residues. V shed 4 bases, J shed 5 bases, and the junction held 6 bases outside the gene matches. Per germline, CDR1 KGHDR and CDR2 SFDVKD. The CDR3 nucleotides are TGTGCCACCAGTGAGGGGACAGGCTATCATCAGCCCCAGCATTTT. Encoded protein: CATSEGTGYHQPQHF.

The chain links TRBV7-9 to TRBJ2-7; D not resolved. The germline gives CDR1 SEHNR, CDR2 FQNEAQ (reference sequence). The germline V and J ends were trimmed by 5 bases and 3 bases, with 11 bases remaining between them. The length of the CDR3 is 13 residues. The CDR3 bases are TGTGCCAGCAGCCATGACGGCCTCTACGAGCAGTACGTC. Encoded protein: CASSHDGLYEQYV.